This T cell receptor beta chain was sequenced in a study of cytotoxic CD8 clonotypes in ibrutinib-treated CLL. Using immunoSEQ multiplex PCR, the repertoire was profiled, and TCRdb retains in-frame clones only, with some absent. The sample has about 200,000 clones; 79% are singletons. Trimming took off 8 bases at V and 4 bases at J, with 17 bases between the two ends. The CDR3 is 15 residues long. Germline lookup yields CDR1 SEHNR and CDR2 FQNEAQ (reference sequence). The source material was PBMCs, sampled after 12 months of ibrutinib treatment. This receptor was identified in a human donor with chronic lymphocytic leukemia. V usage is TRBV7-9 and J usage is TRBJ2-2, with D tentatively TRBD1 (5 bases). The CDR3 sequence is CASATQRQSTGELFF. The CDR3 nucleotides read TGTGCCAGCGCGACCCAGAGACAGAGCACCGGGGAGCTGTTTTTT.